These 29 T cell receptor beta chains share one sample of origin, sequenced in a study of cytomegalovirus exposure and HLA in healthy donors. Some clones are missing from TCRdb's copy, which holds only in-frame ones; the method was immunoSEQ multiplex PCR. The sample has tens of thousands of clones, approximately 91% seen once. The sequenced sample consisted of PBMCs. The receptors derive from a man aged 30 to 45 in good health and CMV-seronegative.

CDR3 in DNA: TGTGCCAGCAGCCCGGACAGGGTCCCATACGAGCAGTACTTC. Its translation: CASSPDRVPYEQYF. V is TRBV28 and J is TRBJ2-7; 8 bases line up with TRBD1. Germline assignment: CDR1 MDHEN and CDR2 SYDVKM. This CDR3 is 14 amino acids long. Trimming took 6 bases from V and 4 from J; bases not matched to a gene: 8.

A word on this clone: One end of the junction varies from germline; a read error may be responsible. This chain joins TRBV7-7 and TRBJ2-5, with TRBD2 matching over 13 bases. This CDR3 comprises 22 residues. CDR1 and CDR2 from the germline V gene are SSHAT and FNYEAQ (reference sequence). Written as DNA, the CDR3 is TGTGCTAGCAGCATAGACGCACTGGGGGGACTAGCGGGGTTCTACGACCAAGAGACCCAGTACTTC. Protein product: CASSIDALGGLAGFYDQETQYF.

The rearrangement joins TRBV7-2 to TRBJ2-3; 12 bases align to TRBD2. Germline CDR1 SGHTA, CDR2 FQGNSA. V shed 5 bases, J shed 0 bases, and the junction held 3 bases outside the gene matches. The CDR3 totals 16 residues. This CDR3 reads CASSPGLAGSTDTQYF. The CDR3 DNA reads TGTGCCAGCAGCCCCGGACTAGCGGGGAGCACAGATACGCAGTATTTT.

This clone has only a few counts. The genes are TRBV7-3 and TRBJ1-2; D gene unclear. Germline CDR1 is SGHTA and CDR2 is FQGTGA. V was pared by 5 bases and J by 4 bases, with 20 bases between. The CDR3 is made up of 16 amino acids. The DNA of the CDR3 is TGTGCCAGCAGCACGAAATTTGACCATTGGAGCTATGGCTACACCTTC. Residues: CASSTKFDHWSYGYTF. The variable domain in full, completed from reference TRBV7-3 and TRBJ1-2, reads GAGVSQTPSNKVTEKGKYVELRCDPISGHTALYWYRQSLGQGPEFLIYFQGTGAADDSGLPNDRFFAVRPEGSVSTLKIQRTERGDSAVYLCASSTKFDHWSYGYTFGSGTRLTVV.

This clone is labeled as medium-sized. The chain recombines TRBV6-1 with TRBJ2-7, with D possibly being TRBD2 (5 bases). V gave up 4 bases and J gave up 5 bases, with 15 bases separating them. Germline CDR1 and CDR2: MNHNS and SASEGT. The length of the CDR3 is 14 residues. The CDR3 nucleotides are TGTGCCAGCAGTGGAGACCAGGAGGTCCACGAGCAGTACTTC. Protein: CASSGDQEVHEQYF.

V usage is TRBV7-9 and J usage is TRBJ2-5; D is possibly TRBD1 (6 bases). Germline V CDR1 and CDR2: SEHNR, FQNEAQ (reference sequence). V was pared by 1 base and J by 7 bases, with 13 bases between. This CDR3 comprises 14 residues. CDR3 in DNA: TGTGCCAGCAGCTTAGATCAGGGGTGGGGGACCCAGTACTTC. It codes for CASSLDQGWGTQYF.

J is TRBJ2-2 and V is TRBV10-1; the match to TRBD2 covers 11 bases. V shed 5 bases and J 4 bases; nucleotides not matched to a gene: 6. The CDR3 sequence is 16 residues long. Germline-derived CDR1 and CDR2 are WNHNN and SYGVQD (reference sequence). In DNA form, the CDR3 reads TGCGCCAGCAGTAGACAAACTAGCGGGGGCACCGGGGAGCTGTTTTTT. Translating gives CASSRQTSGGTGELFF.

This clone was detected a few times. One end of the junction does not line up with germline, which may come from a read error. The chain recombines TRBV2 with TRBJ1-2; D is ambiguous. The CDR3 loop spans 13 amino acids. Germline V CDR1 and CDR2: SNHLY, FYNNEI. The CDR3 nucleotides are TGTGCCAGCAGGGAAGGCTTAGACTATGGCTACACCTTC. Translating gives CASREGLDYGYTF. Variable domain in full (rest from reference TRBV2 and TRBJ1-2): EPEVTQTPSHQVTQMGQEVILRCVPISNHLYFYWYRQILGQKVEFLVSFYNNEISEKSEIFDDQFSVERPDGSNFTLKIRSTKLEDSAMYFCASREGLDYGYTFGSGTRLTVV.

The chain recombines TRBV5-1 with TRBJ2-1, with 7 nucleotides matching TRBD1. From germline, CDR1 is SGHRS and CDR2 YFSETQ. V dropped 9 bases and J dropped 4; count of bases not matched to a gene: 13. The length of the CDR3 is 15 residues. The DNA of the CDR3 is TGCGCCACCTCCAAACTCCGGGACAGTTACAATGAGCAGTTCTTC. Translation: CATSKLRDSYNEQFF.

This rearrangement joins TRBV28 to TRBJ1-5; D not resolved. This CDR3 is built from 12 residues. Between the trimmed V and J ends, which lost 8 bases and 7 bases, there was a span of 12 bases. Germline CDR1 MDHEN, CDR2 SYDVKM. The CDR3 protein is CASSRGLQPQHF. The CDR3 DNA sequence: TGTGCCAGCTCGCGGGGTCTACAGCCCCAGCATTTT.

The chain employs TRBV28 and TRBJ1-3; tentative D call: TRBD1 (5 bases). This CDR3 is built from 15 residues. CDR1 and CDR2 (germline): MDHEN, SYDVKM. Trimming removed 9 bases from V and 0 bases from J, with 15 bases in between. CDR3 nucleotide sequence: TGTGCCAGTCTCTGGGGGGAGCCCTCTGGAAACACCATATATTTT. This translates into CASLWGEPSGNTIYF.

The CDR3 DNA reads as TGTGCCAGCAGCTTAGTGCGGCGGGGGGGCCGGAAAGATACGCAGTATTTT. Protein: CASSLVRRGGRKDTQYF. The chain combines TRBV7-9 with TRBJ2-3, with 9 bases that match TRBD2. Germline V gives CDR1 SEHNR, CDR2 FQNEAQ (reference sequence). V shed 1 base and J 5 bases; nucleotides not matched to a gene: 10. The CDR3 runs to 17 residues.

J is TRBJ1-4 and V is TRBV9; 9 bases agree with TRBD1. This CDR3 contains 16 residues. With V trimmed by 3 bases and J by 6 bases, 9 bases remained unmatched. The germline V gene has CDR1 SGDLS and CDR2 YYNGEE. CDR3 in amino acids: CASSDYQGTGYEKLFF. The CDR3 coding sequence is TGTGCCAGCAGCGACTACCAAGGGACAGGGTATGAAAAACTGTTTTTT.

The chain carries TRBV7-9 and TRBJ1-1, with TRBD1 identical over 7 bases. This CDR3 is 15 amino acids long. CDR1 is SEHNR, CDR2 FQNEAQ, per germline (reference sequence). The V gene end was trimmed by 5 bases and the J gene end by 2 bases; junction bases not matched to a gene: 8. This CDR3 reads CASSHPGQPNTEAFF. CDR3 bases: TGTGCCAGCAGCCACCCGGGACAGCCAAACACTGAAGCTTTCTTT.

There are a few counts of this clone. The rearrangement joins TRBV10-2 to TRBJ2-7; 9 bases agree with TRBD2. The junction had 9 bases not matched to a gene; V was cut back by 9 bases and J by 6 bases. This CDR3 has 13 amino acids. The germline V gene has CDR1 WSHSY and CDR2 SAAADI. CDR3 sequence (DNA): TGCGCCAGTTTAAGCGGGAGGACTATCGAGCAGTACTTC. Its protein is CASLSGRTIEQYF.

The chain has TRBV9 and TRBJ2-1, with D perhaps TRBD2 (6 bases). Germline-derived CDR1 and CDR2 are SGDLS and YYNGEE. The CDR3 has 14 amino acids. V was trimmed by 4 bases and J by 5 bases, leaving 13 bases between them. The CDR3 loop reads CASSWLSGDNEQFF. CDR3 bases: TGTGCCAGCAGCTGGCTTAGCGGAGACAATGAGCAGTTCTTC.

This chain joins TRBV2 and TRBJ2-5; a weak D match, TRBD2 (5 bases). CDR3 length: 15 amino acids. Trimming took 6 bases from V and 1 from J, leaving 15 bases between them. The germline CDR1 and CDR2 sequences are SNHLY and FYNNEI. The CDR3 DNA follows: TGTGCCAGCAGCATTAGTCGCAGCGGCCAAGAGACCCAGTACTTC. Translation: CASSISRSGQETQYF.

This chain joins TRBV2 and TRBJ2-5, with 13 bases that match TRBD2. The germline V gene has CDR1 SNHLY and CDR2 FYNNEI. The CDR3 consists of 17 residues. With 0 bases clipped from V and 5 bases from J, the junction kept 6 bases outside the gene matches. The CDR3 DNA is TGTGCCAGCAGTGAAGCGTCCGGACTAGCGGGGGAGGAGACCCAGTACTTC. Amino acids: CASSEASGLAGEETQYF.

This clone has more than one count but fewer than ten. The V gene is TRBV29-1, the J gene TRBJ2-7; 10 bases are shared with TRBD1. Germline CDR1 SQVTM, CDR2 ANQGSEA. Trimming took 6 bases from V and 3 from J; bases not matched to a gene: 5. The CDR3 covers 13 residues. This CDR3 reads CSVTGGFGYEQYF. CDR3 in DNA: TGCAGCGTGACAGGGGGCTTCGGCTACGAGCAGTACTTC.

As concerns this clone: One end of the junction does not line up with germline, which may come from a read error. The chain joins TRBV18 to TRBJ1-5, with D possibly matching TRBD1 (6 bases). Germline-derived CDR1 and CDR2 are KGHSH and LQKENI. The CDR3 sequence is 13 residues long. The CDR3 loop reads CAGSAGVGQPQHF. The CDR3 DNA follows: TGTGCCGGCTCGGCAGGGGTGGGTCAGCCCCAGCATTTT.

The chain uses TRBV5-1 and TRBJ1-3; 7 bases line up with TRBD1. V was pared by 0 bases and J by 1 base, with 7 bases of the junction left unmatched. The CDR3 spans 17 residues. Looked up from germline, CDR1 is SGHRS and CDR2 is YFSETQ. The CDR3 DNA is TGCGCCAGCAGCTTGGTAGGGACAGACATATCTGGAAACACCATATATTTT. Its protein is CASSLVGTDISGNTIYF.

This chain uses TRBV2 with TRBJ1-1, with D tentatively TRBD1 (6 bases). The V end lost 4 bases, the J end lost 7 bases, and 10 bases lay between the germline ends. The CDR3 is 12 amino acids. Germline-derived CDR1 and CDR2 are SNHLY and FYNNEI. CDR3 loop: CASSGTAYEAFF. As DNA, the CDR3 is TGTGCCAGCAGTGGGACAGCCTATGAAGCTTTCTTT.

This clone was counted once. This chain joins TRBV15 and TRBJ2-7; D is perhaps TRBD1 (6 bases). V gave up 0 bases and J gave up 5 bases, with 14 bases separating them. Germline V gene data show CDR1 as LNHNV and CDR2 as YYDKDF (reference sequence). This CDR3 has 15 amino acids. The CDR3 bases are TGTGCCACCAGCAGAGATCAGGGGTCGATACACGAGCAGTACTTC. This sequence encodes CATSRDQGSIHEQYF.

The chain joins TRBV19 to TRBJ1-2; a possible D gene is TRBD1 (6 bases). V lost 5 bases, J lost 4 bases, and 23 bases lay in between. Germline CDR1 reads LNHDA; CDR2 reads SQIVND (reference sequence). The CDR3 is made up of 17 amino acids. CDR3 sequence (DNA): TGTGCCAGTAGTTCCTCACTTGGGACACCTTGGGGCTATGGCTACACCTTC. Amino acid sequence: CASSSSLGTPWGYGYTF.

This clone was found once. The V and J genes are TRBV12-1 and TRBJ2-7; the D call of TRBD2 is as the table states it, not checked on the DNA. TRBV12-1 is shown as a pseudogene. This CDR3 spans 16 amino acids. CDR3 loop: CASSFGRTSGRCEQYF. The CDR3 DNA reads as TGTGCCAGCAGCTTTGGACGGACTAGCGGGAGATGTGAGCAGTACTTC.

This CDR3 reads CASSPTAATNEKLFF. The DNA of the CDR3 is TGTGCCAGCAGCCCGACAGCTGCAACTAATGAAAAACTGTTTTTT. The J gene is TRBJ1-4, the V gene TRBV6-5, with D perhaps TRBD1 (5 bases). The CDR3 contains 15 residues. The V gene lost 6 bases and the J gene lost 0 bases, with 11 bases spanning the gap. In germline, CDR1 is MNHEY, CDR2 SVGAGI.

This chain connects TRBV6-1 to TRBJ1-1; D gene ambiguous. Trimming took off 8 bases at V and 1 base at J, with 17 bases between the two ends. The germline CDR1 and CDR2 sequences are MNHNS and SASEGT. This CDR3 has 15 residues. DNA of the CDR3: TGTGCCAGCTGGTCGCTCGTCGGGGAGAACACTGAAGCTTTCTTT. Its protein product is CASWSLVGENTEAFF.

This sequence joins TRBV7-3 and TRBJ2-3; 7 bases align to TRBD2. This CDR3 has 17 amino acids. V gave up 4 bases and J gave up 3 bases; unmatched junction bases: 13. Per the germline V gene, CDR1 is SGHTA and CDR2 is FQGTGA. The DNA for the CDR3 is TGTGCCAGCAGCTCCCGCGTCGAGGGAGGGCCAACAGATACGCAGTATTTT. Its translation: CASSSRVEGGPTDTQYF.

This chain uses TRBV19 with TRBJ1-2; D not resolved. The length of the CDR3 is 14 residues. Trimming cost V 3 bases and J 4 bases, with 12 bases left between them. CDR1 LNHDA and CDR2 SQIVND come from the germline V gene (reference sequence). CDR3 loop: CASSMVRGIYGYTF. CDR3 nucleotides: TGTGCCAGTAGTATGGTGCGGGGTATCTATGGCTACACCTTC.